Below, 22 T cell receptor beta chains from the same sample are listed, as sequenced in a study of cytomegalovirus exposure and HLA in healthy donors (TCRdb year 2017). The method was the immunoSEQ multiplex PCR assay. TCRdb's version of the immuneACCESS table is confined to in-frame rearrangements and falls short of the full clone set. An unresolved V gene accounts for under half of the shortfall where checked; the remainder is of unknown origin. Present in this sample are 150,000 to 200,000 clones, roughly 89% of which were seen just once. The top ten clones comprise 4.2% of the sample. Sequences were obtained from PBMCs. These receptors were obtained from a man younger than 35 in good health and CMV-seropositive.

This clone was seen a few times. The chain is built from TRBV18 and TRBJ1-1; D is unclear. CDR3 length: 15 amino acids. In germline, CDR1 is KGHSH, CDR2 LQKENI. V was shortened by 6 bases and J by 1 base, with 15 bases between the two germline ends. The CDR3 DNA is TGTGCCAGCTCTTCCGCCGGGGTCGAGAACACTGAAGCTTTCTTT. Its translation is CASSSAGVENTEAFF.

The chain carries TRBV30 and TRBJ2-3; D is possibly TRBD1 (5 bases). The CDR3 sequence is 14 residues long. Germline-derived CDR1 and CDR2 are GTSNPN and SVGIG (reference sequence). The V gene lost 8 bases and the J gene lost 2 bases, with 17 bases spanning the gap. CDR3 sequence reads: CAAYLGVTTDTQYF. DNA of the CDR3: TGTGCCGCATACTTAGGGGTTACCACAGATACGCAGTATTTT.

V gene TRBV29-1 combines with J gene TRBJ1-1; a weak D match, TRBD1 (5 bases). Germline V gives CDR1 SQVTM, CDR2 ANQGSEA. CDR3 length: 13 residues. Trimming took 6 bases from V and 1 from J, leaving 12 bases between them. The CDR3 DNA reads as TGCAGCGTCGCTGGACACGCGAACACTGAAGCTTTCTTT. Residues: CSVAGHANTEAFF.

The rearrangement joins TRBV19 to TRBJ1-1; 8 positions agree with TRBD1. The CDR3 extends over 14 amino acids. After removal of 5 bases from V and 5 bases from J, the junction contained 7 bases not matched to a gene. Per the germline V gene, CDR1 is LNHDA and CDR2 is SQIVND (reference sequence). The CDR3 protein is CASSARTGWTEAFF. Here the CDR3 DNA reads TGTGCCAGTAGTGCCCGGACAGGGTGGACTGAAGCTTTCTTT.

CDR3 sequence reads: CASSAGDSPNYGYTF. The CDR3 region has the DNA TGTGCCAGCAGCGCCGGGGACTCTCCTAACTATGGCTACACCTTC. This chain joins TRBV7-9 and TRBJ1-2; D is perhaps TRBD1 (5 bases). Germline values: CDR1 SEHNR, CDR2 FQNEAQ (reference sequence). Trimming removed 5 bases at V and 0 bases at J, with 13 bases between. CDR3 size: 15 residues.

For this clone: The junction does not match germline at one end; this may be a read error. The chain couples TRBV7-7 to TRBJ2-1, with 9 bases that match TRBD1. Germline V gene sequence: CDR1 SSHAT, CDR2 FNYEAQ (reference sequence). The CDR3 runs to 16 residues. DNA of the CDR3: TGTGCTAGCAGCTTGGTTAACAGGGGGCGTCACAATGAGCAGTTCTTC. Amino acid sequence: CASSLVNRGRHNEQFF.

This clone was recorded once. The chain is built from TRBV6-1 and TRBJ1-5; no firm D call. Germline V gene lookup returns CDR1 MNHNS and CDR2 SASEGT. Trimming cost V 2 bases and J 0 bases, with 5 bases left between them. There are 14 residues in the CDR3. The CDR3: CASSESPSNQPQHF. The DNA of the CDR3 is TGTGCCAGCAGTGAAAGCCCTAGCAATCAGCCCCAGCATTTT.

The chain recombines TRBV5-4 with TRBJ2-3, with 9 bases that match TRBD2. This CDR3 is built from 15 residues. V gave up 0 bases and J gave up 3 bases; unmatched junction bases: 2. Germline loops: CDR1 SGHNT, CDR2 YYREEE (reference sequence). Written as DNA, the CDR3 is TGTGCCAGCAGCTTGGGCGGGAGGGAAACAGATACGCAGTATTTT. It encodes CASSLGGRETDTQYF.

The CDR3 protein is CASSLVVGAEAFF. The CDR3 DNA reads TGTGCCAGCAGCTTAGTCGTGGGAGCTGAAGCTTTCTTT. This chain joins TRBV11-3 and TRBJ1-1; D gene uncertain. Trimming shortened V by 1 base and J by 6 bases, and 9 bases separated the two germline ends. The CDR3 length is 13 residues. The germline gives CDR1 SGHNT, CDR2 YENEEA.

This chain uses TRBV27 with TRBJ2-5, with D tentatively TRBD2 (6 bases). The CDR3 contains 13 residues. The V end was cut by 3 bases, the J end by 2 bases, with 7 bases between. CDR1 is MNHEY, CDR2 SMNVEV, per germline (reference sequence). The CDR3 bases are TGTGCCAGCAGTTTTGCGGGGCAAGAGACCCAGTACTTC. Protein sequence: CASSFAGQETQYF.

The genes are TRBV6-1 and TRBJ2-6; D is uncertain. The CDR3 extends over 17 amino acids. Germline CDR1 reads MNHNS; CDR2 reads SASEGT. With 1 base removed from V and 4 bases from J, the gap between germline ends came to 14 bases. The CDR3 DNA reads as TGTGCCAGCAGTGAAGGATTCACTGTGTGGGGGGCCAACGTCCTGACTTTC. Amino acids: CASSEGFTVWGANVLTF.

The chain joins TRBV11-2 to TRBJ2-3, with TRBD2 matching over 13 bases. CDR3 length: 16 residues. V lost 5 bases and J lost 2; bases outside the gene matches: 4. Per germline, CDR1 SGHAT and CDR2 FQNNGV. The CDR3 is CASSLTSGRATDTQYF. The CDR3 nucleotides read TGTGCCAGCAGCCTAACTAGCGGGAGGGCCACAGATACGCAGTATTTT.

The chain recombines TRBV5-6 with TRBJ2-1; perhaps TRBD2 as D (6 bases). In germline, CDR1 is SGHDT, CDR2 YYEEEE. The CDR3 consists of 15 residues. V lost 3 bases and J 4 bases, leaving 14 bases between the germline ends. The CDR3 sequence is CASSSRLGGYNEQFF. CDR3 DNA sequence: TGTGCCAGCAGCTCTCGCTTGGGGGGATACAATGAGCAGTTCTTC.

The V and J genes are TRBV9 and TRBJ2-3; tentatively, D is TRBD2 (6 bases). Germline V gene sequence: CDR1 SGDLS, CDR2 YYNGEE. The CDR3 has 16 residues. V gave up 0 bases and J gave up 0 bases, with 11 bases separating them. DNA for the CDR3: TGTGCCAGCAGCGTAGTTAGCGGCTTTAGCACAGATACGCAGTATTTT. As protein: CASSVVSGFSTDTQYF. Full variable domain (remainder filled in from reference TRBV9 and TRBJ2-3): DSGVTQTPKHLITATGQRVTLRCSPRSGDLSVYWYQQSLDQGLQFLIQYYNGEERAKGNILERFSAQQFPDLHSELNLSSLELGDSALYFCASSVVSGFSTDTQYFGPGTRLTVL.

The J gene is TRBJ1-1, the V gene TRBV5-1; no clear D. Trimming removed 0 bases from V and 1 base from J, with 10 bases in between. Germline V gene sequence: CDR1 SGHRS, CDR2 YFSETQ. This CDR3 has 15 residues. CDR3 sequence reads: CASSLERPENTEAFF. Written as DNA, the CDR3 is TGCGCCAGCAGCTTGGAGCGACCGGAGAACACTGAAGCTTTCTTT.

V usage is TRBV7-9 and J usage is TRBJ2-5; D might be TRBD2 (6 bases). CDR3 length: 14 amino acids. Per germline, CDR1 SEHNR and CDR2 FQNEAQ (reference sequence). V shed 5 bases and J shed 4 bases, with 14 bases lying between them. CDR3 bases: TGTGCCAGCAGCCCAGGACTATCCCCAGAGACCCAGTACTTC. This encodes CASSPGLSPETQYF.

This clone has only one observation. The V gene is TRBV28, the J gene TRBJ1-2, with 9 bases fitting TRBD1. V trimming: 8 bases; J trimming: 5 bases; junction bases outside the gene matches: 6. The germline CDR1 and CDR2 sequences are MDHEN and SYDVKM. The CDR3 is made up of 13 amino acids. CDR3 residues: CASAPTGGYGYTF. The CDR3, as DNA: TGTGCCAGCGCGCCGACAGGGGGGTATGGCTACACCTTC.

The chain combines TRBV28 with TRBJ2-2; TRBD2 matches 10 bases. Trimming removed 5 bases from V and 1 base from J; junction bases left unmatched: 4. The CDR3 is 16 residues long. Germline V gene data show CDR1 as MDHEN and CDR2 as SYDVKM. CDR3 loop: CASSPWTSGNTGELFF. CDR3 coding DNA: TGTGCCAGCAGTCCATGGACTAGCGGGAACACCGGGGAGCTGTTTTTT.

This clone was detected once. V gene TRBV19 combines with J gene TRBJ2-1; tentative D call: TRBD1 (7 bases). This CDR3 has 15 amino acids. Trimming pared 5 bases from V and 2 bases from J, leaving 13 bases between. In germline, CDR1 is LNHDA, CDR2 SQIVND (reference sequence). The CDR3 protein is CASSPQGGTYNEQFF. CDR3 sequence (DNA): TGTGCCAGTAGTCCGCAGGGGGGAACCTACAATGAGCAGTTCTTC. Drawing the rest from reference TRBV19 and TRBJ2-1, the complete variable domain is DGGITQSPKYLFRKEGQNVTLSCEQNLNHDAMYWYRQDPGQGLRLIYYSQIVNDFQKGDIAEGYSVSREKKESFPLTVTSAQKNPTAFYLCASSPQGGTYNEQFFGPGTRLTVL.

The J gene is TRBJ2-7, the V gene TRBV6-5, with TRBD2 matching 15 bases. The CDR3 has 15 amino acids. Trimming at V came to 0 bases and at J to 12 bases, leaving 6 bases not matched to a gene. Per germline, CDR1 MNHEY and CDR2 SVGAGI. CDR3 sequence (DNA): TGTGCCAGCAGTTACTCGATCGGGACTAGCGGGAGGCTGTACTTC. Residues: CASSYSIGTSGRLYF.

V is TRBV7-9 and J is TRBJ1-3; D gene ambiguous. This CDR3 has 16 residues. Trimming pared 1 base from V and 0 bases from J, leaving 10 bases between. Germline V gives CDR1 SEHNR, CDR2 FQNEAQ (reference sequence). The CDR3 DNA sequence: TGTGCCAGCAGCTTAGGGGCCCTAAACTCTGGAAACACCATATATTTT. Translated: CASSLGALNSGNTIYF. Variable domain in full (rest from reference TRBV7-9 and TRBJ1-3): DTGVSQNPRHKITKRGQNVTFRCDPISEHNRLYWYRQTLGQGPEFLTYFQNEAQLEKSRLLSDRFSAERPKGSFSTLEIQRTEQGDSAMYLCASSLGALNSGNTIYFGEGSWLTVV.

The chain employs TRBV7-6 and TRBJ2-1, with 9 bases lining up with TRBD1. J was trimmed by 0 bases and V by 4 bases; bases with no gene match: 10. This CDR3 comprises 18 residues. Per the germline V gene, CDR1 is SGHVS and CDR2 is FNYEAQ. The CDR3 here is CASSWRSTGGSSYNEQFF. The CDR3 DNA sequence: TGTGCCAGCAGCTGGCGATCAACAGGGGGCAGCTCCTACAATGAGCAGTTCTTC. Based on the CDR3 plus reference TRBV7-6 and TRBJ2-1, the full variable domain is GAGVSQSPRYKVTKRGQDVALRCDPISGHVSLYWYRQALGQGPEFLTYFNYEAQQDKSGLPNDRFSAERPEGSISTLTIQRTEQRDSAMYRCASSWRSTGGSSYNEQFFGPGTRLTVL.